The subject of this entry is one TCR beta chain. This clonotype was recorded many times. The antigen it binds to is not known. Nothing much larger sits one base from this clone, and base qualities are not available. This sample is drawn from a study of human T cells and chemical hapten exposure (dated by TCRdb to 2020 to 2023). Study-wide context: For sensitization, 2% DPC in acetone was applied to a roughly 2 cm by roughly 2 cm area of upper inner arm skin. Throughout the study period of 20 to 30 weeks, patients also received therapeutic DPC doses to the scalp every week. Blood was sampled from patients pre-sensitization (week 0) and at 2, 6 and about 24 weeks after DPC sensitization. Patch tests used Finn chambers with 0.01% DPC on the upper back, scored after 6 days by International Contact Dermatitis Research Group standards. The study tracked peripheral blood TCR repertoire changes in vivo during primary and secondary sensitization to the hapten diphenylcyclopropenone (DPC) in alopecia patients. Blood for TCR sequencing was provided by twenty-nine alopecia patients at one to four time points (pre-sensitization, 2, 6 and 24 weeks). The patient cohort, mostly female, included alopecia areata with under or over 50% scalp involvement, alopecia totalis and alopecia universalis. Libraries were combined into a pool for sequencing, and differences in TCR yield between samples came mainly from small differences in library volumes within the pool. Here is what the overall study found, with its caveats: Patch test score correlated positively with the number of PT1 expanded TCRs, reaching significance at thresholds 8, 16 and 32 but not at 4. All patients had alopecia, a presumed autoimmune disease, so their immune response might differ from that of healthy individuals. Significantly more large CDR3 similarity clusters were formed by expanded TCRs than by pre-sensitization or healthy control sets, consistent with antigen-driven responses. Repeated subsampling changed both the strength of the expansion versus patch-test correlation and the threshold at which the correlation became significant. DPC sensitization did not change how many TCRs were above 1 in 1000 frequency, and no evidence was found of alterations in global repertoire structure.

Library generation was performed with RACE. For sequencing, a NextSeq 500 was employed. During library preparation, unique molecular identifiers were attached to individual cDNA molecules so that TCRs could be counted quantitatively and reproducibly. Both TCR alpha and TCR beta chains were sequenced from each blood RNA sample. On the authors' methods: Samples had a median of 95,638 TCRs, with a range from 23,224 to 690,600. V, J and CDR3 annotation of the TCR reads was carried out using the Decombinator software suite. For PS versus PT1 abundance plots, all samples were subsampled to the same number of TCRs (28,000). TCRs were defined as expanded if absent before sensitization and observed at least eight times at the 2-week time point. TCRdb passed the public sequencing reads through fastp at Q25 and MiXCR, retaining productive beta sequences. One record per CDR3 amino acid sequence lists the most common genes and DNA. The V and J calls follow TCRdb's processing rather than the paper's. In this sample the table shows about 96,000 distinct CDR3 sequences, approximately 9.3% of which occur a single time. The ten largest clones take up 2% to 2.5% of the sample.

The germline V gene (reference sequence) provides CDR1 DFQATT and CDR2 SNEGSKA. V loses 1 base of germline sequence and J loses 11 bases, and the interval between the two ends is 12 bases. Including the terminal cysteine and phenylalanine, the CDR3 comprises 12 residues. The read is trimmed to its CDR3 DNA, 36 bases read in frame from base 1. What this sample's time point label stands for: patch test 2, 6 weeks after DPC sensitization. The label giving this sample's treatment or condition can be read as: therapeutic diphenylcyclopropenone sensitization with weekly scalp DPC. Blood at each patch-test visit was drawn before the patch test was applied. Patients were eligible if aged 18 to 70, diagnosed with alopecia and judged suitable for DPC therapy, and pregnant patients were excluded. Unfractionated whole blood was collected in Tempus Blood RNA tubes, and total RNA was extracted from that blood.

This receptor was obtained from a woman in her thirties or forties with alopecia areata. Some clones in this sample may be carry-over from other donors' samples. The V and J genes are TRBV20-1 and TRBJ1-5; no confident D gene assignment can be made. The source material was whole blood, sampled in connection with sensitization to the hapten diphenylcyclopropenone (DPC). The DNA is TGCAGTGCTAGAGCTTCCTTAGAAGCCCAGCATTTT. Translated, this gives CSARASLEAQHF.